The sequence of this T cell receptor beta chain was determined in a study of OX40 agonist ivuxolimab in advanced cancers. The overall study: Patients were dosed with the agonistic anti-OX40 (CD134) antibody ivuxolimab. Cohort: around 79% men, mean age about 60, aged about 23 to 79. Patient treatment consisted of intravenous ivuxolimab administration every 2 weeks at 0.01 to 10 mg/kg.

Germline V CDR1 and CDR2: MGHRA, YSYEKL. The CDR3 consists of 14 residues. The V gene lost 4 bases and the J gene lost 5 bases, with 14 bases spanning the gap. Profiled with immunoSEQ multiplex PCR; TCRdb holds only in-frame clones, not every one. Counted here are 65,000 to 95,000 clones, around 90% occurring once; the ten biggest clones make up roughly 6.3%. As to this clone: What it recognizes is unknown.

General observations from the study: CD4+ and CD8+ T cells in blood underwent clonal expansion by week 6 at 0.1 to 3.0 mg/kg.

The sequences come from CD4+ or CD8+ T cells sorted from blood, collected in a trial of the OX40 agonist ivuxolimab. The TCR was taken from an adult with an advanced solid tumor such as melanoma, head and neck, liver or kidney cancer. The chain employs TRBV4-1 and TRBJ2-5; D gene ambiguous. DNA for the CDR3: TGCGCCAGCAGCCCGGCATGGGCTCGGGAGACCCAGTACTTC. Translating gives CASSPAWARETQYF.